The 14 T cell receptor beta chains reported below all come from one sample, sequenced in a study of blood T cell repertoires in COVID-19. The method was immunoSEQ multiplex PCR; TCRdb's version includes in-frame clones alone and lacks a portion of them. The data contain about 74,000 clones, 88% of them singletons. The sample comprised peripheral blood. The receptors derive from an older man with active or convalescent COVID-19.

The V call is TRBV10-3, the J call TRBJ2-3; 10 bases are a match to TRBD2. From germline, CDR1 is ENHRY and CDR2 SYGVKD. CDR3 length: 13 amino acids. V lost 10 bases to trimming and J lost 0 bases; unmatched junction nucleotides: 1. CDR3 in DNA: TGTGCCACGACTAGCGGGAGCACAGATACGCAGTATTTT. It is translated as CATTSGSTDTQYF.

The V call is TRBV28, the J call TRBJ2-7; TRBD2 might be the D (6 bases). The ends were cut back, 2 bases at V and 0 bases at J, with 14 bases in the middle. Germline CDR1 and CDR2: MDHEN and SYDVKM. The CDR3 consists of 16 residues. This CDR3 is CASSLRGGAVSYEQYF. CDR3 DNA sequence: TGTGCCAGCAGTTTACGGGGCGGGGCCGTCTCCTACGAGCAGTACTTC.

This chain joins TRBV18 and TRBJ2-1; possible D gene TRBD1, 5 bases. Germline loops: CDR1 KGHSH, CDR2 LQKENI. The V gene lost 0 bases and the J gene lost 10 bases, with 10 bases spanning the gap. This CDR3 has 13 amino acids. The CDR3 bases are TGTGCCAGCTCACCACCTTACAGGCGAGAGCAGTTCTTC. Its translation is CASSPPYRREQFF.

The chain combines TRBV7-9 with TRBJ1-3, with a tentative D call TRBD1 (5 bases). The CDR3 runs to 15 residues. Trimming stripped 6 bases from V and 2 bases from J, with 14 bases between. Germline CDR1 SEHNR, CDR2 FQNEAQ (reference sequence). The CDR3 coding sequence is TGTGCCAGCAGGAGGGTGCGGGGCCCTGGAAACACCATATATTTT. Amino acids: CASRRVRGPGNTIYF. The entire variable domain, with the rest obtained from reference TRBV7-9 and TRBJ1-3, is as follows: DTGVSQNPRHKITKRGQNVTFRCDPISEHNRLYWYRQTLGQGPEFLTYFQNEAQLEKSRLLSDRFSAERPKGSFSTLEIQRTEQGDSAMYLCASRRVRGPGNTIYFGEGSWLTVV.

The chain recombines TRBV6-5 with TRBJ2-6, with D unresolved. Trimming pared 7 bases from V and 0 bases from J, leaving 4 bases between. Germline V gene sequence: CDR1 MNHEY, CDR2 SVGAGI. The CDR3 is 13 amino acids. CDR3 sequence reads: CASTRSGANVLTF. The CDR3 bases are TGTGCCAGCACCCGCTCTGGGGCCAACGTCCTGACTTTC.

The chain carries TRBV19 and TRBJ2-1, with D maybe TRBD2 (6 bases). Per the germline V gene, CDR1 is LNHDA and CDR2 is SQIVND (reference sequence). V was shortened by 1 base and J by 3 bases, with 7 bases between the two germline ends. The CDR3 has 14 amino acids. The CDR3 DNA follows: TGTGCCAGTAGTATAGGACTAGACTACAATGAGCAGTTCTTC. Its protein product is CASSIGLDYNEQFF.

This clone was seen only a few times. CDR3 DNA: TGTGCCAGCAGCTTTATAGACACTTCTGGAAACACCATATATTTT. Its translation is CASSFIDTSGNTIYF. The chain employs TRBV5-5 and TRBJ1-3; D is ambiguous. CDR1 and CDR2 (germline): SGHKS, YYEKEE (reference sequence). Trimming cost V 2 bases and J 1 base, with 10 bases left between them. The CDR3 sequence is 15 residues long.

The chain uses TRBV27 and TRBJ2-7, with 12 bases matching TRBD2. With 5 bases clipped from V and 3 bases from J, the junction kept 17 bases outside the gene matches. The CDR3 is 19 residues long. Per germline, CDR1 MNHEY and CDR2 SMNVEV (reference sequence). Here the CDR3 reads CASSTLAGGRALPRYEQYF. Written as DNA, the CDR3 is TGTGCCAGCAGTACACTAGCGGGAGGAAGGGCCCTCCCACGCTACGAGCAGTACTTC.

The gene calls are TRBV19 and TRBJ2-1, with 9 bases matching TRBD1. The CDR3 has 14 amino acids. Trimming took 4 bases from V and 6 from J; bases not matched to a gene: 4. From germline, CDR1 is LNHDA and CDR2 SQIVND (reference sequence). CDR3 in amino acids: CASSSRQGGNEQFF. The CDR3 nucleotides read TGTGCCAGTAGTAGTCGACAGGGGGGCAATGAGCAGTTCTTC.

V and J are TRBV5-1 and TRBJ2-7, with 8 positions matching TRBD1. The CDR3 loop spans 14 amino acids. V dropped 3 bases and J dropped 3; count of bases not matched to a gene: 5. The germline gives CDR1 SGHRS, CDR2 YFSETQ. The DNA of the CDR3 is TGCGCCAGCAGCTCCAGGACAGGGCACTACGAGCAGTACTTC. Encoded protein: CASSSRTGHYEQYF.

The V and J genes are TRBV10-1 and TRBJ1-5, with D hard to call. Deletions cut 2 bases from V and 5 bases from J, with 7 bases between. Germline V gene lookup returns CDR1 WNHNN and CDR2 SYGVQD (reference sequence). This CDR3 has 13 amino acids. The CDR3 coding sequence is TGCGCCAGCAGTGAGCTCGGTGATCAGCCCCAGCATTTT. Its translation is CASSELGDQPQHF.

The rearrangement uses TRBV19 and TRBJ1-6, with 7 bases aligning to TRBD1. The CDR3 has 14 residues. CDR1 is LNHDA, CDR2 SQIVND, per germline (reference sequence). The V gene end was trimmed by 3 bases and the J gene end by 7 bases; junction bases not matched to a gene: 3. The CDR3 region has the DNA TGTGCCAGTAGTATTGCGGACAGGAATTCACCCCTCCACTTT. Amino acid sequence: CASSIADRNSPLHF.

The chain combines TRBV3-1 (or the pseudogene TRBV3-2) with TRBJ2-7; 9 bases line up with TRBD2. Germline V gives CDR1 LGHDT, CDR2 YNNKEL (reference sequence). The CDR3 contains 16 residues. Germline trimming cut 1 base from V and 6 bases from J; bases unmatched to any gene: 10. The CDR3 bases are TGTGCCAGCAGCCAAGGGCGTAGCGGGAGAGGTCTCGAGCAGTACTTC. This encodes CASSQGRSGRGLEQYF.

The chain combines TRBV6-6 with TRBJ2-3, with TRBD2 matching over 8 bases. CDR1 and CDR2 from the germline V gene are MNHNY and SVGAGI (reference sequence). The V segment lost 8 bases and the J segment 2 bases; nucleotides outside the gene matches: 12. The CDR3 has 16 residues. The CDR3 region is CASGLPGTRLTDTQYF. The CDR3 nucleotides are TGTGCCAGCGGTCTACCCGGGACTAGGCTCACAGATACGCAGTATTTT.